The clone carrying this T cell receptor beta chain was seen at least ten times. The antigen is not known. This specimen belongs to a study of T cells in Graves' hyperthyroidism and ophthalmopathy. RNA transcripts yielded amplified TCR beta CDR3 regions. The TCR CDR3 was amplified in a first-round RT-PCR using the HTBI primer set. Each CDR3 protein gets one entry after TCRdb re-called the multiplex PCR reads with MiXCR. The sample lists 250,000 to 350,000 distinct CDR3 sequences, about a sixth occurring once. At least 3 on the Clinical Activity Score was recorded for ophthalmopathy patients, who also had NOSPECS grade at least 4 and duration under 3 months. Exclusion of a patient resulted from uncontrolled infection, other autoimmune disease, pregnancy or lactation. Findings of the study overall: For ophthalmopathy, model prediction preceded onset by a median around 7 months. Using 13 V-J features, a model discriminated ophthalmopathy from stable hyperthyroidism.

V was cut by 1 base and J by 4 bases, with 11 bases left in between. CDR3 length: 13 residues. Germline CDR1 and CDR2: DFQATT and SNEGSKA (reference sequence). Sequencing used blood. The receptor was isolated from a woman aged 55-75 years with Graves' ophthalmopathy. The genes are TRBV20-1 and TRBJ2-7, with D tentatively TRBD2 (5 bases). The CDR3 coding sequence is TGCAGTGCTAGAGCGGACTTTAGGTACGAGCAGTACTTC. Encoded protein: CSARADFRYEQYF.